The subject of this entry is one T cell receptor beta chain. The antigen remains undetermined. The data derive from a study of T cell repertoires in cytomegalovirus infection. Study in general: Use of recently identified HLA-C-restricted and well-studied HLA-B-restricted CMV epitopes was part of the study. Study-wide points: The ex vivo response showed dominance by HLA-C-restricted CMV-specific TCR beta clonotypes. The cumulative frequency of public TCR beta families distinguished individuals who carried CMV together with the relevant HLA.

TCRdb processed the reads anew with MiXCR; each CDR3 protein has one entry. The table has 450,000 to 600,000 distinct CDR3 sequences, approximately 40% seen once. Source: cultured PBMCs, taken from culture after CMV antigen stimulation. This sequence originates from a human donor in good health (CMV status not recorded). Some clones in this sample may be carry-over from other donors' samples.

CDR3 protein: CASSVGVLSEAFF. CDR3 nucleotide sequence: TGTGCCAGCAGTGTGGGGGTTCTATCTGAAGCTTTCTTT. The genes are TRBV6-1 and TRBJ1-1; weak D call: TRBD1 (5 bases). The V end was cut by 4 bases, the J end by 6 bases, with 12 bases between. Germline V CDR1 and CDR2: MNHNS, SASEGT. This CDR3 is built from 13 residues.